A single sample is the source of the 21 T cell receptor beta chains below, sequenced in a study of T cells after posttransplantation cyclophosphamide. Measured with immunoSEQ multiplex PCR; TCRdb has only the in-frame clones, and not every one. Of 66,000 or so clones listed, around 93% are singletons. Sequencing used PBMCs. The receptors originated from a woman aged 25-40 years in good health and a related stem cell transplant donor.

This clone has a single count. V and J are TRBV6-1 and TRBJ2-7; D is unclear. V lost 0 bases and J lost 5, with 11 bases in between. The V gene's germline CDR1 is MNHNS and CDR2 SASEGT. The CDR3 loop spans 14 amino acids. The CDR3: CASSEATTVNEQYF. The CDR3, as DNA: TGTGCCAGCAGTGAAGCCACCACCGTAAACGAGCAGTACTTC.

This chain uses TRBV15 with TRBJ1-5; D ambiguous. V was shortened by 0 bases and J by 3 bases, with 9 bases between the two germline ends. Germline CDR1 and CDR2: LNHNV and YYDKDF (reference sequence). This CDR3 spans 15 amino acids. CDR3 sequence: CATSRDGRNNQPQHF. The CDR3 DNA sequence: TGTGCCACCAGCAGAGATGGGCGGAACAATCAGCCCCAGCATTTT.

About this clone itself: Other DNA sequences in the same sample also yield this CDR3. V and J are TRBV6-1 and TRBJ1-1; 7 bases are a match to TRBD1. V shed 11 bases and J 4 bases; nucleotides not matched to a gene: 7. This CDR3 has 12 amino acids. Germline lookup yields CDR1 MNHNS and CDR2 SASEGT. This chain's CDR3 is CAGQELGTEAFF. For the CDR3, the DNA is TGTGCCGGACAGGAACTCGGCACTGAAGCTTTCTTT.

The genes are TRBV6-5 and TRBJ2-2; perhaps TRBD2 as D (6 bases). CDR1 is MNHEY and CDR2 is SVGAGI in the germline V gene. Trimming took off 2 bases at V and 5 bases at J, with 15 bases between the two ends. CDR3 length: 16 amino acids. CDR3 residues: CASSYGGGAGTGELFF. The CDR3 DNA reads TGTGCCAGCAGTTACGGCGGAGGGGCGGGGACCGGGGAGCTGTTTTTT.

V usage is TRBV10-3 and J usage is TRBJ1-2; weak D call: TRBD1 (5 bases). The V end was cut by 4 bases, the J end by 6 bases, with 12 bases between. The germline V gene encodes CDR1 ENHRY and CDR2 SYGVKD. The CDR3 spans 13 residues. The CDR3 reads CAISGSTDDGYTF. In nucleotides, the CDR3 is TGTGCCATCAGTGGTTCGACAGACGATGGCTACACCTTC.

The chain is built from TRBV29-1 and TRBJ1-1; 11 nucleotides agree with TRBD1. This CDR3 has 12 residues. V dropped 7 bases and J dropped 7; count of bases not matched to a gene: 5. CDR1 is SQVTM, CDR2 ANQGSEA, per germline. The CDR3 sequence: CSERTGGLEAFF. The CDR3 region has the DNA TGCAGCGAGAGGACAGGGGGCCTTGAAGCTTTCTTT.

The rearrangement links TRBV18 to TRBJ1-2; possible D gene TRBD1, 6 bases. CDR3 size: 20 residues. CDR1 is KGHSH and CDR2 is LQKENI in the germline V gene. Trimming removed 4 bases at V and 0 bases at J, with 27 bases between. Written as DNA, the CDR3 is TGTGCCAGCTCACTCACTACGACTCCGGACAGAGATCTAGCTAACTATGGCTACACCTTC. Encoded protein: CASSLTTTPDRDLANYGYTF. Using reference TRBV18 and TRBJ1-2 for the parts outside the CDR3, the full variable domain is NAGVMQNPRHLVRRRGQEARLRCSPMKGHSHVYWYRQLPEEGLKFMVYLQKENIIDESGMPKERFSAEFPKEGPSILRIQQVVRGDSAAYFCASSLTTTPDRDLANYGYTFGSGTRLTVV.

The V call is TRBV5-8, the J call TRBJ2-2; no clear D gene. The V and J ends lost 0 bases and 2 bases respectively, with 2 bases between them. This CDR3 region has 13 residues. CDR1 and CDR2 (germline): SGHTS, YDEGEE. CDR3 DNA sequence: TGTGCCAGCAGCTTGGTTAACACCGGGGAGCTGTTTTTT. It translates to CASSLVNTGELFF.

This sequence joins TRBV15 and TRBJ2-5; weak D call: TRBD2 (5 bases). There are 16 residues in the CDR3. Germline V gives CDR1 LNHNV, CDR2 YYDKDF (reference sequence). V lost 1 base and J 10 bases, leaving 22 bases between the germline ends. Here the CDR3 reads CATSRGVRRLSLGQYF. In nucleotides, the CDR3 is TGTGCCACCAGCAGAGGAGTCAGGAGGCTCTCGTTGGGCCAGTACTTC.

The V call is TRBV6-4, the J call TRBJ1-1; no clear D. This CDR3 is built from 14 residues. Germline V CDR1 and CDR2: MRHNA, SNTAGT. V was clipped by 5 bases and J by 2 bases, with 12 bases between them. CDR3 sequence: CASSQTDINTEAFF. Written as DNA, the CDR3 is TGTGCCAGCAGTCAAACCGATATTAACACTGAAGCTTTCTTT.

The V call is TRBV6-1, the J call TRBJ1-4; 9 bases are a match to TRBD1. The CDR3 covers 16 residues. Germline CDR1 is MNHNS and CDR2 is SASEGT. Losses at the gene ends were 3 bases for V and 5 bases for J; bases not matched to a gene: 7. DNA of the CDR3: TGTGCCAGCAGTGACCCCGGGACAGGGAGAAATGAAAAACTGTTTTTT. This codes for CASSDPGTGRNEKLFF.

V is TRBV10-3 and J is TRBJ2-1, with 9 bases lining up with TRBD2. This CDR3 comprises 14 residues. Trimming at V came to 2 bases and at J to 9 bases, leaving 5 bases not matched to a gene. CDR1 ENHRY and CDR2 SYGVKD come from the germline V gene. The CDR3 loop is CAISEGGGGAEQFF. The CDR3 nucleotides read TGTGCCATCAGTGAGGGCGGGGGGGGCGCTGAGCAGTTCTTC.

V gene TRBV18 combines with J gene TRBJ1-2; D perhaps matches TRBD1 (6 bases). The CDR3 contains 14 residues. Germline V gives CDR1 KGHSH, CDR2 LQKENI. Trimming took 3 bases from V and 3 from J, leaving 11 bases between them. The CDR3 spells CASSPSGDYYGYTF. The CDR3 DNA reads TGTGCCAGCTCACCTTCAGGGGATTACTATGGCTACACCTTC.

This chain links TRBV19 with TRBJ2-2; 7 bases are shared with TRBD1. Germline-derived CDR1 and CDR2 are LNHDA and SQIVND (reference sequence). The V and J ends lost 6 bases and 1 base, in that order; junction bases with no gene match: 2. The CDR3 loop spans 14 amino acids. This CDR3 is CASRRTGNTGELFF. In DNA form, the CDR3 reads TGTGCCAGTAGGCGGACAGGGAACACCGGGGAGCTGTTTTTT. The full variable domain, with the rest looked up from reference TRBV19 and TRBJ2-2, is DGGITQSPKYLFRKEGQNVTLSCEQNLNHDAMYWYRQDPGQGLRLIYYSQIVNDFQKGDIAEGYSVSREKKESFPLTVTSAQKNPTAFYLCASRRTGNTGELFFGEGSRLTVL.

The V and J genes are TRBV23-1 and TRBJ1-6; D is possibly TRBD1 (5 bases). TRBV23-1 is classed as an ORF, of uncertain function. The CDR3 loop spans 15 amino acids. V dropped 0 bases and J dropped 10 bases, with 13 bases sitting between them. CDR3 sequence (DNA): TGCGCCAGCAGTCAATCGGGGCCCCAATGGTCACCCCTCCACTTT. This gives the protein CASSQSGPQWSPLHF.

J is TRBJ1-3 and V is TRBV7-9, with D uncertain. V was pared by 2 bases and J by 1 base, with 6 bases between. The CDR3 totals 14 residues. Germline V gene sequence: CDR1 SEHNR, CDR2 FQNEAQ (reference sequence). CDR3 nucleotide sequence: TGTGCCAGCAGCTTATCTATATCTGGAAACACCATATATTTT. Its translation: CASSLSISGNTIYF.

The rearrangement joins TRBV15 to TRBJ1-2, with 8 bases matching TRBD1. CDR1 and CDR2 from the germline V gene are LNHNV and YYDKDF (reference sequence). V was clipped by 5 bases and J by 5 bases; unmatched bases: 10. The CDR3 is made up of 15 amino acids. CDR3 protein: CATSEGQGGGYGYTF. The CDR3 nucleotides read TGTGCCACCAGCGAAGGACAGGGCGGAGGGTATGGCTACACCTTC.

This clone was counted between two and nine times. V usage is TRBV6-5 and J usage is TRBJ2-1; 10 bases fit TRBD1. This CDR3 contains 16 residues. The J segment lost 9 bases and the V segment lost 2 bases, leaving 10 bases of the junction unmatched. Germline V lookup: CDR1 MNHEY, CDR2 SVGAGI. The CDR3 DNA follows: TGTGCCAGCAGTTACATGGGGACAGGGGCGACGGTTGAGCAGTTCTTC. As protein: CASSYMGTGATVEQFF.

The V call is TRBV23-1, the J call TRBJ1-1, with unresolved D. TRBV23-1 is placed among ORFs of uncertain function. Trimming removed 5 bases at V and 4 bases at J, with 11 bases between. This CDR3 is built from 13 residues. This chain's CDR3 is CASSSGRGTEAFF. The DNA of the CDR3 is TGCGCCAGCAGTAGTGGTCGTGGCACTGAAGCTTTCTTT.

This rearrangement joins TRBV2 to TRBJ2-7; 11 bases match TRBD1. This CDR3 is 13 amino acids long. From germline, CDR1 is SNHLY and CDR2 FYNNEI. The V gene end was trimmed by 5 bases and the J gene end by 6 bases; junction bases not matched to a gene: 3. DNA of the CDR3: TGTGCCAGCAGTTTGGACAGGGGGCTCGAGCAGTACTTC. It translates to CASSLDRGLEQYF.

The V call is TRBV18, the J call TRBJ2-1; TRBD1 or TRBD2 may be the D gene (6 bases each). With 1 base removed from V and 6 bases from J, the gap between germline ends came to 13 bases. The germline V gene has CDR1 KGHSH and CDR2 LQKENI. The CDR3 sequence is 15 residues long. The CDR3 coding sequence is TGTGCCAGCTCACCACGTGGGGGGCTGGGCAATGAGCAGTTCTTC. This translates into CASSPRGGLGNEQFF.